One and the same sample provided the 7 T cell receptor beta chains below, sequenced in a study of Graves' ophthalmopathy and Graves' hyperthyroidism. RNA transcripts served as template for amplifying TCR beta CDR3 sequences. HTBI primers primed a first-round RT-PCR, and a second-round multiplex PCR followed. TCRdb fed the multiplex PCR reads into MiXCR, producing one record per CDR3 protein. This table holds about 740,000 distinct CDR3 sequences, 40% found once. What was sequenced was peripheral blood. These receptors were obtained from an adult man with Graves' ophthalmopathy.

This rearrangement joins TRBV25-1 to TRBJ1-2; the D gene is possibly TRBD1 (5 bases). The CDR3 extends over 13 amino acids. Deletions cut 8 bases from V and 7 bases from J, with 17 bases between. Germline CDR1 and CDR2: MGHDK and SYGVNS. The CDR3 is CASEWGDDGGYTF. The CDR3, as DNA: TGTGCCAGCGAGTGGGGGGACGATGGTGGCTACACCTTC.

The V gene is TRBV7-8, the J gene TRBJ1-1; possibly TRBD1 for D (5 bases). Trimming took 5 bases from V and 3 from J, leaving 16 bases between them. CDR1 is SGHVS, CDR2 FQNEAQ, per germline. The CDR3 length is 15 residues. CDR3 in DNA: TGTGCCAGCAGCCACGGGGGACGGACGTACACTGAAGCTTTCTTT. It is translated as CASSHGGRTYTEAFF.

A remark on this clonotype: One end of the junction fails to match germline, which may point to a read error. The CDR3 DNA reads TGTGCCAGCAGTCGGGGAAATGCGAACTATGGCTACACCTTC. It yields the protein CASSRGNANYGYTF. The rearrangement joins TRBV10-3 to TRBJ1-2; D unclear. The CDR3 is 14 amino acids. Germline CDR1 and CDR2: ENHRY and SYGVKD.

In this sample, this clonotype turned up many times. The V gene is TRBV6-6, the J gene TRBJ2-5; 8 bases agree with TRBD1. CDR3 size: 12 residues. Germline V gene sequence: CDR1 MNHNY, CDR2 SVGAGI (reference sequence). With 8 bases clipped from V and 2 bases from J, the junction kept 1 base outside the gene matches. Written as DNA, the CDR3 is TGTGCCAGCCGACAGGGGCAAGAGACCCAGTACTTC. Residues: CASRQGQETQYF.

This clonotype was seen repeatedly, ten times or more. The chain uses TRBV20-1 and TRBJ1-5, with TRBD1 identical over 8 bases. The V and J ends lost 6 bases and 3 bases, in that order; junction bases with no gene match: 7. Germline CDR1 and CDR2: DFQATT and SNEGSKA (reference sequence). The CDR3 spans 14 residues. CDR3 in DNA: TGCAGTGCAGAGACAGGGGCGACCAATCAGCCCCAGCATTTT. Encoded protein: CSAETGATNQPQHF.

Comment on this clonotype: Mismatch with germline at one junction end may stem from a read error. The chain carries TRBV9 and TRBJ2-5; D ambiguous. CDR1 is SGDLS, CDR2 YYNGEE, per germline. CDR3 length: 12 residues. Here the CDR3 reads CVSSQVRGTQYF. The CDR3 bases are TGTGTCAGCAGCCAAGTTCGAGGGACCCAGTACTTC.

This clonotype was picked up a small number of times. The chain's CDR3 is CASSRTSGRSSGELFF. CDR3 nucleotide sequence: TGTGCCAGCAGTCGTACTAGCGGGAGGTCCTCCGGGGAGCTGTTTTTT. The chain recombines TRBV25-1 with TRBJ2-2, with 12 bases matching TRBD2. The ends lost 5 bases at V and 6 bases at J; junction bases unmatched: 7. Germline CDR1 is MGHDK and CDR2 is SYGVNS. The CDR3 runs 16 residues.